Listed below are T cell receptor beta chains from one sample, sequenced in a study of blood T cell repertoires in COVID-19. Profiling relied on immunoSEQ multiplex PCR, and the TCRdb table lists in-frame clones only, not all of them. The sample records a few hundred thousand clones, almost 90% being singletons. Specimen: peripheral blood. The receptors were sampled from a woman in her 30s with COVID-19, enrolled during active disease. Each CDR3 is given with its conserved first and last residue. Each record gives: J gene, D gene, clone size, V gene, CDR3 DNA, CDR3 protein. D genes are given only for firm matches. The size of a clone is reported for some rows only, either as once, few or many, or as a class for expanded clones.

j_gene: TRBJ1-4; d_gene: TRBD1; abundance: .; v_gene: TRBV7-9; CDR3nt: TGTGCCAGCAGCCACTCAGGGGGAACTAATGAAAAACTGTTTTTT; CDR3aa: CASSHSGGTNEKLFF
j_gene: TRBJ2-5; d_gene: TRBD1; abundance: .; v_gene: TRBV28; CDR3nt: TGTGCCAGCAGGACAGGGGGGGAGACCCAGTACTTC; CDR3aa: CASRTGGETQYF
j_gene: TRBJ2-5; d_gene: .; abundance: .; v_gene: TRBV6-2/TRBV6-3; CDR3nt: TGTGCCAGCAGTAACAGGGTGGACCAACAAGAGACCCAGTACTTC; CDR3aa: CASSNRVDQQETQYF
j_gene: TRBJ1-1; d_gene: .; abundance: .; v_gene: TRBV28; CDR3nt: TGTGCCAGCAGTTCCCCCAGGGTTATTGCTTTCTTT; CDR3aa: CASSSPRVIAFF
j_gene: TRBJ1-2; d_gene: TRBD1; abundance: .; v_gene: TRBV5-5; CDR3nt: TGTGCCAGCAGCTTCCTAGGGACAGGGGTTGACTATGGCTACACCTTC; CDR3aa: CASSFLGTGVDYGYTF
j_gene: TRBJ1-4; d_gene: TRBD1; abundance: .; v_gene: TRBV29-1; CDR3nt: TGCAGCGTTGAAGTGGGACAGGGGACAACTAATGAAAAACTGTTTTTT; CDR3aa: CSVEVGQGTTNEKLFF
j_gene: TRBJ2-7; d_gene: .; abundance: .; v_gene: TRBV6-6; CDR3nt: TGTGCCAGCAGTTATCAGGGCAGCACCTACGAGCAGTACTTC; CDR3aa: CASSYQGSTYEQYF
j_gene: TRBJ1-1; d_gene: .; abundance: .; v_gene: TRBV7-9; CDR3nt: TGTGCCAGCAGCTTCGGAGGGTTGTATGAAGCTTTCTTT; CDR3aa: CASSFGGLYEAFF
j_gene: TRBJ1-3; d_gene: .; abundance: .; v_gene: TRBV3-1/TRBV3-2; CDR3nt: TGTGCCAGCAGCCAGGGGGCAGGAAACACCATATATTTT; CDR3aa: CASSQGAGNTIYF
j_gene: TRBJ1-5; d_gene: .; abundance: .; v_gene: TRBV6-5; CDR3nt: TGTGCCAGCAGTTACAAGGGCCGAGGGGGTCCCCAGCATTTT; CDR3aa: CASSYKGRGGPQHF
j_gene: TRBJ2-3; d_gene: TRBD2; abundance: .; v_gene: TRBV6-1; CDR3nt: TGTGCCAGCAGTGATCGGGGGGACACAGATACGCAGTATTTT; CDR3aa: CASSDRGDTDTQYF
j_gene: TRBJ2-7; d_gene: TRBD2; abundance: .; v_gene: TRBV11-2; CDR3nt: TGTGCCAGCAGCTTGGGCCCGGGGGGAGACGAGCAGTACTTC; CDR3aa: CASSLGPGGDEQYF
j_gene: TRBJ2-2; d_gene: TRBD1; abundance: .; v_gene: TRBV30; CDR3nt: TGTGCCTCGAGACCGGGACAGGGCTCCACCGGGGAGCTGTTTTTT; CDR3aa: CASRPGQGSTGELFF
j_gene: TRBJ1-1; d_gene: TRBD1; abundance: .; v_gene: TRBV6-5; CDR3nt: TGTGCCAGCAGGGTGACAGGGAGAAGCACTGAAGCTTTCTTT; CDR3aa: CASRVTGRSTEAFF
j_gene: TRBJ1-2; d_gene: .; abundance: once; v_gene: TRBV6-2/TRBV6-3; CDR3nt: TGTGCCAGCAGTTACGCTACCCGCCGCGCGTATGGCTACACCTTC; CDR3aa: CASSYATRRAYGYTF
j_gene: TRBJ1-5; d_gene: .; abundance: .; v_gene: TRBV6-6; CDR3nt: TGTGCCAGCAGTTACGGGGAGGAGCATCAGCCCCAGCATTTT; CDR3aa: CASSYGEEHQPQHF
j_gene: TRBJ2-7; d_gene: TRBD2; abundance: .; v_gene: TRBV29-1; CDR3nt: TGCAGCGTTGAAGTAGCGGGAGGTGCCCATTACGAGCAGTACTTC; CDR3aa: CSVEVAGGAHYEQYF
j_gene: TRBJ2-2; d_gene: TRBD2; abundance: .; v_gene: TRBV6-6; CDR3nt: TGTGCCAGCAGTTGGACTAGCGGAACCGGGGAGCTGTTTTTT; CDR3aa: CASSWTSGTGELFF
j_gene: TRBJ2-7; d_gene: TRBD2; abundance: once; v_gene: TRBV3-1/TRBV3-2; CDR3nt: TGTGCCAGCAGCCAAGGGACTAGCGGCTCCTACGAGCAGTACTTC; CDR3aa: CASSQGTSGSYEQYF
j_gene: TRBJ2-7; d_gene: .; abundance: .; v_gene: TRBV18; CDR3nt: TGTGCCAGCTCACCGTCCGTTTACGAGCAGTACTTC; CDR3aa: CASSPSVYEQYF
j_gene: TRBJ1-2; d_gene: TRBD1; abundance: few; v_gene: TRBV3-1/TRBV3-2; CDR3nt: TGTGCCAGCAGCCAAGGGACAGGCGATGGCTACACCTTC; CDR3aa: CASSQGTGDGYTF
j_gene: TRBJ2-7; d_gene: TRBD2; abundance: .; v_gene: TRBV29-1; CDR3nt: TGCAGCGGAATGACTAGCGGAGCCTACGAGCAGTACTTC; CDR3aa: CSGMTSGAYEQYF
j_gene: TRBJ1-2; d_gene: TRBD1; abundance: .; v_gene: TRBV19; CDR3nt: TGTGCCAGTAGTACCCCGGACAGGGGCCCTTCCTATGGCTACACCTTC; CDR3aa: CASSTPDRGPSYGYTF
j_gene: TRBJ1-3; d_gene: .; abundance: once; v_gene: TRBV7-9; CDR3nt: TGTGCCAGCAGCCTTGACAACTCTGGAAACACCATATATTTT; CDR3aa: CASSLDNSGNTIYF
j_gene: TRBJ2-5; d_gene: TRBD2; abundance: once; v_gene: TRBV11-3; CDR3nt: TGTGCCAGCAGCTCGAGGACTAGCGGGGGCCAAGAGACCCAGTACTTC; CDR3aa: CASSSRTSGGQETQYF
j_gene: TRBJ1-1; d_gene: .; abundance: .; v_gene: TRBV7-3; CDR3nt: TGTGCCAGCAGCCGAAACAGGGCAGGGACTGAAGCTTTCTTT; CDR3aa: CASSRNRAGTEAFF
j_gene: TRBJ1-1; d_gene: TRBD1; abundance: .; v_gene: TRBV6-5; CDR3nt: TGTGCCATCAGACAGGGGCCCTCAACCGAAGCTTTCTTT; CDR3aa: CAIRQGPSTEAFF
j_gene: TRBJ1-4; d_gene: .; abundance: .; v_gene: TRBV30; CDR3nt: TGTGCCTGGAGTGGGGGGCGGGCGAATGAAAAACTGTTTTTT; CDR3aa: CAWSGGRANEKLFF
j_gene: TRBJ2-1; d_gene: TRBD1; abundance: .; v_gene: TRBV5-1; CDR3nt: TGCGCCAGCAGCTTGTTGGGACAGGGGGACCGGCGGGTTAACAATGAGCAGTTCTTC; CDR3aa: CASSLLGQGDRRVNNEQFF
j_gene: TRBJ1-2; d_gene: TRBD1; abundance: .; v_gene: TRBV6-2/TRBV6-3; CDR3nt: TGTGCCAGCACCCCGGGACAGGGGCCTCGTAACTATGGCTACACCTTC; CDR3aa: CASTPGQGPRNYGYTF
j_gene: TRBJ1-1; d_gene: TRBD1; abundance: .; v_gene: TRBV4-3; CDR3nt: TGCGCCAGCAGCCAAGACGGCAGGGGGGACACTGAAGCTTTCTTT; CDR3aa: CASSQDGRGDTEAFF
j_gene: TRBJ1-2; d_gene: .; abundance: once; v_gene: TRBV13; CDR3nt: TGTGCCAGCAGCTTAGGCCTGGGTCTTAACTATGGCCACACCTTC; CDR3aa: CASSLGLGLNYGHTF
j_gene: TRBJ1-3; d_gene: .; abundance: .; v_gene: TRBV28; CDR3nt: TGTGCCAGCAGTCCTCCCGGGACAAGGACTGGAAACACCATATATTTT; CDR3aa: CASSPPGTRTGNTIYF
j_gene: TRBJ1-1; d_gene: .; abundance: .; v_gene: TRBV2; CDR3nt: TGTGCCAGCACCTCCGAAGGGACAATGTCTTTCTTT; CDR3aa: CASTSEGTMSFF
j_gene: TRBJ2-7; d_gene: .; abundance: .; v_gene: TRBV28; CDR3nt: TGTGCCAGCAGCCCCCCGACAGGCCTTTCCTACGAGCAGTACTTC; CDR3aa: CASSPPTGLSYEQYF
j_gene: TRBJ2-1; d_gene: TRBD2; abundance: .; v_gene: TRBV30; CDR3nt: TGTGCCTGGACTAGCGGACTTGGATGGGATGAGCAGTTCTTC; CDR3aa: CAWTSGLGWDEQFF
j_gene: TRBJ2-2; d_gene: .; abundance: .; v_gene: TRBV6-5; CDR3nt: TGTGCCAGCAGCCCCGTCGGGGGAGGAACCGGGGAGCTGTTTTTT; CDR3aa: CASSPVGGGTGELFF
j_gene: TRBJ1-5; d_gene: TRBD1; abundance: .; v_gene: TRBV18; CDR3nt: TGTGCCAGCTCAGAACAGGGGGCCAGCAATCAGCCCCAGCATTTT; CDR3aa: CASSEQGASNQPQHF
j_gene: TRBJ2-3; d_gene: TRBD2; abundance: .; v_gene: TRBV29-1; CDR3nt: TGCAGCGCTGACCGTAGCGGGAAAGGCACAGATACGCAGTATTTT; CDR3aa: CSADRSGKGTDTQYF
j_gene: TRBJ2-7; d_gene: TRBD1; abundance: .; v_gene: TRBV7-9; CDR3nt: TGTGCCAGCAGGTATGAACAGGGGCAGGAGCAGTACTTC; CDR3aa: CASRYEQGQEQYF
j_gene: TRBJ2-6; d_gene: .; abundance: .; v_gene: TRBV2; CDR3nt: TGTGCCAGCTGGGGAGCTGGGGCCAACGTCCTGACTTTC; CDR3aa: CASWGAGANVLTF
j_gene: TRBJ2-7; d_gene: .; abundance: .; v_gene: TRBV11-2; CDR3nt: TGTGCCAGCAGCTTAACGAGGGACGAGCAGTACTTC; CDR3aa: CASSLTRDEQYF
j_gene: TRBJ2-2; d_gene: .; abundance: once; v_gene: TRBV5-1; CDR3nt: TGCGCCAGCGCTACTCCGAACACCGGGGAGCTGTTTTTT; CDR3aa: CASATPNTGELFF
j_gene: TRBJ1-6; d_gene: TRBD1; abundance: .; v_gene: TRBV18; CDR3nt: TGTGCCAGCTCACTTCACCGGGACAGAGATAATTCACCCCTCCACTTT; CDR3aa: CASSLHRDRDNSPLHF
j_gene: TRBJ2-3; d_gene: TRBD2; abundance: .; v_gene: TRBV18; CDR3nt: TGTGCCAGCTCACCGAACCTAGCGGGAGGTAGCTCAGATACGCAGTATTTT; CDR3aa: CASSPNLAGGSSDTQYF
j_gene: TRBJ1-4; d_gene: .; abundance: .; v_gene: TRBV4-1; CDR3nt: TGCGCCAGCAGCCAGGTTGGGGCGGCTAATGAAAAACTGTTTTTT; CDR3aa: CASSQVGAANEKLFF
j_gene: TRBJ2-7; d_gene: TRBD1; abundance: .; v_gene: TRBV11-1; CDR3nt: TGTGCCAGCAGCTTAGACAGGGGCACGGGTGAGCAGTACTTC; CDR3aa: CASSLDRGTGEQYF
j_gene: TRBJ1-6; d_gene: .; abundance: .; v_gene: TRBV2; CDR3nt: TGTGCCAGCAAGGTAGCGGGGAGCTCCTATAATTCACCCCTCCACTTT; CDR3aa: CASKVAGSSYNSPLHF
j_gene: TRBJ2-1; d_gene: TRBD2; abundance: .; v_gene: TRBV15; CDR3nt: TGTGCCACCAGCACGGGACTAGCGGCCTACAATGAGCAGTTCTTC; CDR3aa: CATSTGLAAYNEQFF
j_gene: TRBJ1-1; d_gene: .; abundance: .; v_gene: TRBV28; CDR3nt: TGTGCCAGCAGTTTACCCCCCCGACAGGTCCCTGAAGCTTTCTTT; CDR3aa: CASSLPPRQVPEAFF
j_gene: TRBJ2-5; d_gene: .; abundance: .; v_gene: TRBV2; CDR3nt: TGTGCCAGCAGTGGACAGCTGGAGACCCAGTACTTC; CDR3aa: CASSGQLETQYF
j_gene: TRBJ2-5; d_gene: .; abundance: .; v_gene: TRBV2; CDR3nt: TGTGCCAGCAGTGTTAATCAGGTCCTTGTAGAGACCCAGTACTTC; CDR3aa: CASSVNQVLVETQYF
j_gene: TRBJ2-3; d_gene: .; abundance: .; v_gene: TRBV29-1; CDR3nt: TGCAGCGTTGAACCCCCCGGGATCACAGATACGCAGTATTTT; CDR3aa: CSVEPPGITDTQYF
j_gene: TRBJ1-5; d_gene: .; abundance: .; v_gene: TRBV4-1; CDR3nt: TGCGCCAGCAGCCAGGCCCCAGGGGGCAATCAGCCCCAGCATTTT; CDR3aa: CASSQAPGGNQPQHF
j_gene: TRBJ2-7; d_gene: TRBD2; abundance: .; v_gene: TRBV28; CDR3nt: TGTGCCAGCAGTTTACCGGGAGGACCCTACGAGCAGTACTTC; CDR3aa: CASSLPGGPYEQYF